This T cell receptor (beta chain) was sequenced for a study of OX40 agonist ivuxolimab in advanced cancers. Regarding the study as a whole: Clonal expansion by week 6 occurred in CD4+ and CD8+ blood T cells (at 0.1 to 3.0 mg/kg). Expanded clones were, on average, more numerous among CD8+ T cells than CD4+.

Comment on this clone: Its antigen is currently unknown.

Assay: immunoSEQ multiplex PCR; the TCRdb copy retains only in-frame clones and omits some. The table has tens of thousands of clones, 70% to 90% seen once. This CDR3 spans 14 amino acids. In germline, CDR1 is SQVTM, CDR2 ANQGSEA. Trimming removed 5 bases at V and 1 base at J, with 14 bases between. Samples of blood were obtained at baseline, on cycle 4 day 1, and on cycle 7 day 1. This TCR came from an adult with an advanced solid tumor such as melanoma, head and neck, liver or kidney cancer. The rearrangement joins TRBV29-1 to TRBJ2-5; D is perhaps TRBD2 (7 bases). The source material was CD4+ or CD8+ T cells sorted from blood, sampled in a trial of the OX40 agonist ivuxolimab. This chain's CDR3 is CSVPRGGSQETQYF. The CDR3 DNA sequence: TGCAGCGTTCCTAGGGGGGGCAGCCAAGAGACCCAGTACTTC. The whole variable domain, remainder taken from reference TRBV29-1 and TRBJ2-5, is SAVISQKPSRDICQRGTSLTIQCQVDSQVTMMFWYRQQPGQSLTLIATANQGSEATYESGFVIDKFPISRPNLTFSTLTVSNMSPEDSSIYLCSVPRGGSQETQYFGPGTRLLVL.